The entry below describes one T cell receptor beta chain. Germline-derived CDR1 and CDR2 are SGHTA and FQGNSA. This CDR3 region has 14 residues. The ends lost 4 bases at V and 6 bases at J; junction bases unmatched: 6. The data were obtained in a study of pediatric ulcerative colitis. Clones were read by immunoSEQ multiplex PCR, and TCRdb kept only the in-frame ones, dropping some. Of 35,000 to 45,000 clones listed, approximately 87% are singletons. J is TRBJ2-3 and V is TRBV7-2, with 8 bases matching TRBD1. The specimen was blood. The sequence came from a girl between 5 and 17 years old with moderate ulcerative colitis. CDR3 loop: CASSSGQGYDTQYF. The CDR3, as DNA: TGTGCCAGCAGCTCCGGACAGGGTTATGATACGCAGTATTTT.